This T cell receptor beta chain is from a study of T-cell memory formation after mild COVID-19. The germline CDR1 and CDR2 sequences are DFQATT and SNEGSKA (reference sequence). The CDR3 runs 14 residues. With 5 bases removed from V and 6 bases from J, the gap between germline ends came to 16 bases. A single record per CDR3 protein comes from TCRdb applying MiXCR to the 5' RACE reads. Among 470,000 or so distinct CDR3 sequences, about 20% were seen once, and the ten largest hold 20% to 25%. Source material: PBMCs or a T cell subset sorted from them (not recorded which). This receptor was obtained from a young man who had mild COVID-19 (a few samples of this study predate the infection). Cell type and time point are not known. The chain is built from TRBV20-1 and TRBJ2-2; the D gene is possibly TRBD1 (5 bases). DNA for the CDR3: TGCAGTGCTCCTAAAGGGGTAACTGCCGGGGAGCTGTTTTTT. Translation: CSAPKGVTAGELFF.